What follows is one T cell receptor beta chain and its context. Time point noted: baseline, week 1 (first vaccination visit). The treatment here: pre-vaccination baseline after standard-of-care therapy. The CDR3 spans 13 residues. V was shortened by 1 base and J by 5 bases, with 8 bases between the two germline ends. The germline gives CDR1 SEHNR, CDR2 FQNEAQ (reference sequence). Here immunoSEQ multiplex PCR was the method, and the copy in TCRdb shows in-frame clones only, minus some. The table includes under 65,000 clones, roughly 80% detected once. These data are taken from a study of a mutant IDH1 vaccine in newly diagnosed glioma.

The receptor was derived from a woman in her 40s with glioma. The chain employs TRBV7-9 and TRBJ2-5, with no clear D. Material: PBMCs, obtained from a glioma patient treated with radiotherapy, temozolomide or both. The CDR3 spells CASSLDLGETQYF. The CDR3 DNA reads as TGTGCCAGCAGCTTAGACTTAGGGGAGACCCAGTACTTC.